The 30 T cell receptor beta chains given below trace back to one sample, sequenced in a study of spatial heterogeneity in lung cancer. Via MiXCR, TCRdb re-called the 5' RACE reads, giving one row per CDR3 protein. The repertoire holds 22,000 or so distinct CDR3 sequences, with 3.5% to 5.5% as singletons. Time point reported: sample taken at primary tumor resection. No cell sorting; template was whole RNA from tumor, lung tissue or PBMC. Specimen: PBMCs, collected at surgery. Receptor source: a male donor with early-stage non-small cell lung cancer.

This clonotype was seen many times. V and J are TRBV19 and TRBJ2-1; the match to TRBD2 covers 7 bases. The CDR3 is 15 residues long. The germline V gene encodes CDR1 LNHDA and CDR2 SQIVND (reference sequence). With V trimmed by 2 bases and J by 0 bases, 1 base remained unmatched. The chain's CDR3 is CASSISGDSYNEQFF. The DNA of the CDR3 is TGTGCCAGTAGTATAAGCGGGGACTCCTACAATGAGCAGTTCTTC.

This clonotype was picked up many times. The CDR3 nucleotides are TGCGCCAGCAGCTTGGTTGGGACAGGCTCCTACGAGCAGTACTTC. Translation gives CASSLVGTGSYEQYF. J is TRBJ2-7 and V is TRBV5-1; 8 nucleotides match TRBD1. The CDR3 contains 15 residues. Per the germline V gene, CDR1 is SGHRS and CDR2 is YFSETQ. With 0 bases clipped from V and 0 bases from J, the junction kept 2 bases outside the gene matches. The variable domain in full, completed from reference TRBV5-1 and TRBJ2-7, reads KAGVTQTPRYLIKTRGQQVTLSCSPISGHRSVSWYQQTPGQGLQFLFEYFSETQRNKGNFPGRFSGRQFSNSRSEMNVSTLELGDSALYLCASSLVGTGSYEQYFGPGTRLTVT.

The chain recombines TRBV27 with TRBJ2-1, with TRBD2 identical over 8 bases. Trimming took 5 bases from V and 4 from J; bases not matched to a gene: 4. Germline CDR1 reads MNHEY; CDR2 reads SMNVEV (reference sequence). The CDR3 is 14 amino acids. The CDR3 protein is CASSKAGVYNEQFF. DNA of the CDR3: TGTGCCAGCAGTAAAGCGGGAGTATACAATGAGCAGTTCTTC.

The chain combines TRBV27 with TRBJ2-7, with 10 bases fitting TRBD1. With 5 bases clipped from V and 5 bases from J, the junction kept 9 bases outside the gene matches. Germline CDR1 is MNHEY and CDR2 is SMNVEV (reference sequence). The CDR3 runs 15 residues. CDR3 sequence (DNA): TGTGCCAGCAGTCGCAGACAGGGGGCTGCCCACGAGCAGTACTTC. Protein: CASSRRQGAAHEQYF.

This clonotype was recorded at least ten times. The chain joins TRBV5-4 to TRBJ2-2; no clear D gene. With 3 bases removed from V and 0 bases from J, the gap between germline ends came to 12 bases. CDR1 SGHNT and CDR2 YYREEE come from the germline V gene (reference sequence). The length of the CDR3 is 16 residues. CDR3 sequence: CASSSVALANTGELFF. The CDR3, as DNA: TGTGCCAGCAGCTCAGTAGCCCTTGCGAACACCGGGGAGCTGTTTTTT.

Turning to this clonotype: A much larger clone lies one base from this, so it may be a read error. CDR3 region: CANKNPGSGYGYTF. CDR3 bases: TGTGCCAACAAAAATCCAGGGTCGGGCTATGGCTACACCTTC. V gene TRBV6-5 combines with J gene TRBJ1-2; a weak D match, TRBD1 (5 bases). The CDR3 covers 14 residues. V lost 10 bases and J 4 bases, leaving 19 bases between the germline ends. Germline V gene data show CDR1 as MNHEY and CDR2 as SVGAGI.

The chain joins TRBV6-5 to TRBJ1-3; D unclear. V gave up 4 bases and J gave up 5 bases, with 15 bases separating them. This CDR3 is built from 15 residues. CDR1 and CDR2 (germline): MNHEY, SVGAGI. The CDR3 nucleotides are TGTGCCAGCAGTTCGAGGGTAGTAGGCCGAAACACCATATATTTT. Protein product: CASSSRVVGRNTIYF.

There are many counts of this clonotype. The CDR3 protein is CASSLRGTGDADTQYF. The CDR3 nucleotides read TGTGCCAGCAGTCTCCGTGGGACAGGGGACGCAGATACGCAGTATTTT. This chain connects TRBV7-9 to TRBJ2-3; 10 bases are shared with TRBD1. The CDR3 runs to 16 residues. The V gene end was trimmed by 6 bases and the J gene end by 4 bases; junction bases not matched to a gene: 10. The germline CDR1 and CDR2 sequences are SEHNR and FQNEAQ (reference sequence).

This clonotype has a count of ten or more. The chain is built from TRBV20-1 and TRBJ1-5; D is perhaps TRBD1 (5 bases). The germline V and J ends were trimmed by 0 bases and 7 bases, with 13 bases remaining between them. Germline CDR1 DFQATT, CDR2 SNEGSKA (reference sequence). The CDR3 is 14 amino acids. CDR3 sequence (DNA): TGCAGTGCTAGAGATGCGCAGGGTGAACAGCCCCAGCATTTT. It is translated as CSARDAQGEQPQHF.

This clonotype was picked up many times. The CDR3 DNA reads TGTGCCAGCAGCCCGGGGTATGAGCAGTTCTTC. Translating gives CASSPGYEQFF. This rearrangement joins TRBV7-9 to TRBJ2-1, with a possible D match to TRBD2 (5 bases). CDR1 is SEHNR, CDR2 FQNEAQ, per germline (reference sequence). Trimming stripped 5 bases from V and 8 bases from J, with 7 bases between. The CDR3 is 11 amino acids.

This clonotype was recorded many times. The chain is built from TRBV7-9 and TRBJ2-3; D is possibly TRBD1 (5 bases). V was pared by 3 bases and J by 9 bases, with 34 bases between. Looked up from germline, CDR1 is SEHNR and CDR2 is FQNEAQ (reference sequence). The CDR3 length is 20 residues. Written as DNA, the CDR3 is TGTGCCAGCAGCTTTCCCCCCGCACAGGCCAGTTCGTTGCACCCGTTGACGCAGTATTTT. The encoded protein is CASSFPPAQASSLHPLTQYF.

This clonotype was observed at least ten times. The gene calls are TRBV2 and TRBJ2-5; D uncertain. Between the trimmed V and J ends, which lost 5 bases and 7 bases, there was a span of 8 bases. The CDR3 runs to 11 residues. The V gene's germline CDR1 is SNHLY and CDR2 FYNNEI. The CDR3 DNA reads TGTGCCAGCAGTCCCCATGTGACCCAGTACTTC. Translated, it gives CASSPHVTQYF.

In this sample, this clonotype turned up many times. V usage is TRBV20-1 and J usage is TRBJ2-4, with a possible D match to TRBD1 (5 bases). Germline CDR1 reads DFQATT; CDR2 reads SNEGSKA (reference sequence). Between the trimmed V and J ends, which lost 7 bases and 0 bases, there was a span of 16 bases. This CDR3 region has 15 residues. DNA of the CDR3: TGCAGTGGAAAGAGGTCAGGGCTAGCCAAAAACATTCAGTACTTC. Translating gives CSGKRSGLAKNIQYF.

This clonotype was observed at least ten times. The chain joins TRBV24-1 to TRBJ1-5; D perhaps matches TRBD1 (6 bases). Per the germline V gene, CDR1 is KGHDR and CDR2 is SFDVKD. The CDR3 is 16 residues long. Trimming removed 5 bases at V and 3 bases at J, with 16 bases between. CDR3 DNA sequence: TGTGCCACCAGTGCGCAGGACGGGGGCCCCAATCAGCCCCAGCATTTT. This gives the protein CATSAQDGGPNQPQHF.

Many counts were recorded for this clonotype. V gene TRBV5-4 combines with J gene TRBJ2-1; 9 nucleotides align to TRBD2. The V gene end was trimmed by 4 bases and the J gene end by 4 bases; junction bases not matched to a gene: 9. The germline V gene has CDR1 SGHNT and CDR2 YYREEE (reference sequence). The CDR3 is 16 amino acids. CDR3 nucleotide sequence: TGTGCCAGCAGCCCCTCCGCAGCGGGGGGTTACAATGAGCAGTTCTTC. Protein sequence: CASSPSAAGGYNEQFF.

This clonotype was observed many times. In DNA, the CDR3 is TGTGCCACCGGGGGAGGTGCCAGGGAATTGTACGAGCAGTACTTC. It encodes CATGGGARELYEQYF. The genes are TRBV10-3 and TRBJ2-7, with TRBD2 as a possible D gene (6 bases). This CDR3 contains 15 residues. The ends were cut back, 10 bases at V and 4 bases at J, with 23 bases in the middle. Germline V gene data show CDR1 as ENHRY and CDR2 as SYGVKD.

This clonotype was counted ten times or more. The rearrangement links TRBV7-3 to TRBJ2-3, with TRBD2 identical over 11 bases. The trim removed 4 bases at V and 1 base at J, leaving 19 bases unmatched. In germline, CDR1 is SGHTA, CDR2 FQGTGA. This CDR3 region has 21 residues. CDR3 amino acids: CASSSPRAGGLAGGRTDTQYF. CDR3 coding DNA: TGTGCCAGCAGCTCTCCGAGGGCAGGAGGCCTAGCGGGGGGCCGCACAGATACGCAGTATTTT.

This clonotype was seen repeatedly, ten times or more. The rearrangement uses TRBV20-1 and TRBJ2-3; 7 positions match TRBD1. The germline V gene encodes CDR1 DFQATT and CDR2 SNEGSKA (reference sequence). J gave up 2 bases and V 1 base, and 6 bases lay outside the gene matches. The CDR3 consists of 15 residues. In nucleotides, the CDR3 is TGCAGTGCTAGAGGCCGGGACAGCCTCACAGATACGCAGTATTTT. This sequence encodes CSARGRDSLTDTQYF.

This clonotype came up many times. The genes are TRBV7-9 and TRBJ2-7; no clear D. V lost 1 base to trimming and J lost 2 bases, with 6 bases between them. Looked up from germline, CDR1 is SEHNR and CDR2 is FQNEAQ (reference sequence). The CDR3 length is 13 residues. In DNA, the CDR3 is TGTGCCAGCAGCTTAGTGGCTGCCTACGAGCAGTACTTC. Translating gives CASSLVAAYEQYF. Drawing the rest from reference TRBV7-9 and TRBJ2-7, the complete variable domain is DTGVSQNPRHKITKRGQNVTFRCDPISEHNRLYWYRQTLGQGPEFLTYFQNEAQLEKSRLLSDRFSAERPKGSFSTLEIQRTEQGDSAMYLCASSLVAAYEQYFGPGTRLTVT.

The table lists this clonotype with many counts. The chain couples TRBV6-6 to TRBJ2-7; TRBD2 might be the D (6 bases). V was pared by 2 bases and J by 3 bases, with 8 bases between. CDR3 length: 13 residues. Germline V gives CDR1 MNHNY, CDR2 SVGAGI (reference sequence). The CDR3 region is CASSYGGNYEQYF. The CDR3 coding sequence is TGTGCCAGCAGTTACGGGGGGAACTACGAGCAGTACTTC.

This clonotype was counted ten times or more. The chain employs TRBV3-1 and TRBJ2-7, with D perhaps matching TRBD1 (6 bases). The germline V gene encodes CDR1 LGHDT and CDR2 YNNKEL (reference sequence). The CDR3 loop spans 14 amino acids. V was trimmed by 4 bases and J by 3 bases, leaving 13 bases between them. CDR3: CASSPLGAHYEQYF. As DNA, the CDR3 is TGTGCCAGCAGCCCGTTGGGGGCCCACTACGAGCAGTACTTC.

Only a few counts were recorded for this clonotype. The chain couples TRBV6-5 to TRBJ2-2; TRBD2 agrees at 9 bases. The CDR3 contains 17 residues. V lost 0 bases and J lost 4; bases outside the gene matches: 6. Germline loops: CDR1 MNHEY, CDR2 SVGAGI. CDR3 sequence: CASSYSTAAGGTGELFF. CDR3 bases: TGTGCCAGCAGTTACTCGACAGCAGCGGGGGGCACCGGGGAGCTGTTTTTT.

In this sample, this clonotype turned up many times. V and J are TRBV11-2 and TRBJ1-4; D is unclear. This CDR3 comprises 16 residues. V was shortened by 2 bases and J by 0 bases, with 10 bases between the two germline ends. Germline CDR1 SGHAT, CDR2 FQNNGV. CDR3: CASSLQAAATNEKLFF. The CDR3 DNA sequence: TGTGCCAGCAGCTTACAGGCAGCTGCAACTAATGAAAAACTGTTTTTT.

This clonotype was counted many times. The V and J genes are TRBV7-9 and TRBJ2-7; D is perhaps TRBD1 or TRBD2 (6 bases each). This CDR3 is built from 14 residues. The germline CDR1 and CDR2 sequences are SEHNR and FQNEAQ (reference sequence). V lost 6 bases to trimming and J lost 7 bases, with 19 bases between them. Here the CDR3 reads CASSRGVGSREQYF. Here the CDR3 DNA reads TGTGCCAGCAGTAGGGGGGTCGGAAGCCGAGAGCAGTACTTC.

This clonotype has more than one count but fewer than ten. V and J are TRBV5-1 and TRBJ2-7; tentatively, D is TRBD1 (6 bases). V was cut by 3 bases and J by 2 bases, with 12 bases left in between. Germline V gives CDR1 SGHRS, CDR2 YFSETQ. This CDR3 is built from 14 residues. The CDR3, as DNA: TGCGCCAGCAGCTACGCCGGGACAACCTACGAGCAGTACTTC. Protein sequence: CASSYAGTTYEQYF. The entire variable domain, with the rest obtained from reference TRBV5-1 and TRBJ2-7, is as follows: KAGVTQTPRYLIKTRGQQVTLSCSPISGHRSVSWYQQTPGQGLQFLFEYFSETQRNKGNFPGRFSGRQFSNSRSEMNVSTLELGDSALYLCASSYAGTTYEQYFGPGTRLTVT.

At least ten counts were recorded for this clonotype. V usage is TRBV7-9 and J usage is TRBJ2-4, with D perhaps assigned TRBD1 or TRBD2 (5 bases each). The CDR3 loop spans 13 amino acids. Germline V lookup: CDR1 SEHNR, CDR2 FQNEAQ (reference sequence). The V gene lost 3 bases and the J gene lost 11 bases, with 14 bases spanning the gap. The chain's CDR3 is CASSLGTRYVQYF. Here the CDR3 DNA reads TGTGCCAGCAGCTTGGGGACCCGTTACGTTCAGTACTTC.

This clonotype was detected many times. This chain links TRBV24-1 with TRBJ2-1; 9 bases map to TRBD1. Looked up from germline, CDR1 is KGHDR and CDR2 is SFDVKD. The CDR3 is 17 residues long. J was trimmed by 2 bases and V by 2 bases; bases with no gene match: 6. In DNA form, the CDR3 reads TGTGCCACCAGTGATTCTCAGAGACAGGGGGCCTACAATGAGCAGTTCTTC. Translation gives CATSDSQRQGAYNEQFF.

With regard to this clonotype: A much larger clone lies a single base off, so this may be a read error. V is TRBV5-6 and J is TRBJ2-4; 8 bases match TRBD2. Germline CDR1 and CDR2: SGHDT and YYEEEE. The CDR3 is 16 amino acids. J lost 4 bases, V lost 7 bases, and 13 bases had no gene match. CDR3 in DNA: TGTGCCAGCGGCTACCGTATGACTAGCGAGAAAAACATTCAGTACTTC. Its translation is CASGYRMTSEKNIQYF. The whole variable domain, remainder taken from reference TRBV5-6 and TRBJ2-4, is DAGVTQSPTHLIKTRGQQVTLRCSPKSGHDTVSWYQQALGQGPQFIFQYYEEEERQRGNFPDRFSGHQFPNYSSELNVNALLLGDSALYLCASGYRMTSEKNIQYFGAGTRLSVL.

This clonotype has a count of ten or more. The genes are TRBV21-1 and TRBJ2-4; the table names TRBD2, a call not compared with the DNA. TRBV21-1 is listed as a pseudogene. The CDR3 loop spans 18 amino acids. CDR3 DNA sequence: TGTGCCAGCAGCAAAGCCCCATTGGAGGCTTTAGCCAAAAACATTCAGTACTTC. The encoded protein is CASSKAPLEALAKNIQYF.

This clonotype has a count of ten or more. The rearrangement joins TRBV6-2 or TRBV6-3 to TRBJ2-7; D is uncertain. This CDR3 has 13 residues. Trimming shortened V by 4 bases and J by 3 bases, and 10 bases separated the two germline ends. The V gene's germline CDR1 is MNHEY and CDR2 SVGEGT. In DNA form, the CDR3 reads TGTGCCAGCAGTTCCACAATGATCTACGAGCAGTACTTC. The encoded protein is CASSSTMIYEQYF.